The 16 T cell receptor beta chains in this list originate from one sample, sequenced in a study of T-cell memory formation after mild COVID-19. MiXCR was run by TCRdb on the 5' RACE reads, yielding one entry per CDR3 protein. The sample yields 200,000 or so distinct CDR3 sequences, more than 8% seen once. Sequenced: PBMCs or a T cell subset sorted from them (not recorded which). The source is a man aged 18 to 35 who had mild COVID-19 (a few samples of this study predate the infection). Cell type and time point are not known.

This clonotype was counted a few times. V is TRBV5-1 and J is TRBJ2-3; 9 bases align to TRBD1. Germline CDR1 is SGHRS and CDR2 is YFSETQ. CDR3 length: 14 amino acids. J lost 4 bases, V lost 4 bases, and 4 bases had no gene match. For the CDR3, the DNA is TGCGCCAGCAGCGCCGGGACAGGGCCAGATACGCAGTATTTT. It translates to CASSAGTGPDTQYF.

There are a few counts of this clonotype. CDR3 nucleotide sequence: TGTGCCAGCAGTGAAGAAGCCGAACCGGGGGAGACCCAGTACTTC. It is translated as CASSEEAEPGETQYF. The rearrangement joins TRBV25-1 to TRBJ2-5, with D perhaps matching TRBD2 (5 bases). The germline gives CDR1 MGHDK, CDR2 SYGVNS. Trimming removed 2 bases at V and 5 bases at J, with 15 bases between. The CDR3 totals 15 residues.

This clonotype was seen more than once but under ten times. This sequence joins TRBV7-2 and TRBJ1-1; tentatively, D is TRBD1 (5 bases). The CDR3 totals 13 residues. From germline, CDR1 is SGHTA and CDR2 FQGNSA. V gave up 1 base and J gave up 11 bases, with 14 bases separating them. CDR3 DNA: TGTGCCAGCAGCTTAGGGACAAATCGGGAGGCTTTCTTT. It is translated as CASSLGTNREAFF.

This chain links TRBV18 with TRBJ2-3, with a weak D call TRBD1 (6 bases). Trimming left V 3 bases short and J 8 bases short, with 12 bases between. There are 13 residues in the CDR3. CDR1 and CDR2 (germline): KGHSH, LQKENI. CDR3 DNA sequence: TGTGCCAGCTCACCGGGGTTACAGGGTACGCAGTATTTT. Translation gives CASSPGLQGTQYF.

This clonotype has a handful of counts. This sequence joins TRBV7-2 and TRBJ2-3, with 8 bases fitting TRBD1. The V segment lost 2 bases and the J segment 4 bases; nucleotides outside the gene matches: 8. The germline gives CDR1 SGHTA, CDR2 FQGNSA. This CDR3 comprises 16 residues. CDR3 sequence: CASSLFTGGWSDTQYF. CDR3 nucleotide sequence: TGTGCCAGCAGCTTATTTACAGGGGGTTGGTCAGATACGCAGTATTTT.

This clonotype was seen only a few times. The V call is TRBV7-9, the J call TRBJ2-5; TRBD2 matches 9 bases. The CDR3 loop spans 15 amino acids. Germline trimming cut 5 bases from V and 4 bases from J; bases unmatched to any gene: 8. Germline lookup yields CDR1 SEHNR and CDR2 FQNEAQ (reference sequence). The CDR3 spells CASSLTGTSSETQYF. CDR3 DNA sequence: TGTGCCAGCAGCCTCACCGGGACTAGCTCAGAGACCCAGTACTTC.

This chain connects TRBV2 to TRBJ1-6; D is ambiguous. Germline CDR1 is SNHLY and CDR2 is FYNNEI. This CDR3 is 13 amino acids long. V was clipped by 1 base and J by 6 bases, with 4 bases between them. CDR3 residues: CASSEVPNSPLHF. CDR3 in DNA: TGTGCCAGCAGTGAAGTCCCTAATTCACCCCTCCACTTT. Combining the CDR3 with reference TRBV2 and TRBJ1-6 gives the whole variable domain EPEVTQTPSHQVTQMGQEVILRCVPISNHLYFYWYRQILGQKVEFLVSFYNNEISEKSEIFDDQFSVERPDGSNFTLKIRSTKLEDSAMYFCASSEVPNSPLHFGNGTRLTVT.

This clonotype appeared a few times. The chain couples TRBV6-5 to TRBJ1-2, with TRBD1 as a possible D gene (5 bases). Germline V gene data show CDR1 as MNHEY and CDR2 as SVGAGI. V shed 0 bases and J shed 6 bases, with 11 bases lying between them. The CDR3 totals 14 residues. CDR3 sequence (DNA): TGTGCCAGCAGTTACTCGGGCAGGGAGGATGGCTACACCTTC. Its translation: CASSYSGREDGYTF.

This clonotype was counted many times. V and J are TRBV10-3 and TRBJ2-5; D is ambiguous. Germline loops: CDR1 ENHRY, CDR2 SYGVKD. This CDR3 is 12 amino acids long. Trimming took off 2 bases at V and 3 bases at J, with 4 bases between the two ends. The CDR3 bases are TGTGCCATCAGTGAGAGGGAAGAGACCCAGTACTTC. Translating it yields CAISEREETQYF.

The CDR3 loop is CASSYDRGNFYEQYF. CDR3 sequence (DNA): TGTGCCAGCAGTTACGATAGGGGGAACTTCTACGAGCAGTACTTC. The chain joins TRBV6-6 to TRBJ2-7; the D gene is possibly TRBD1 (6 bases). The germline V gene has CDR1 MNHNY and CDR2 SVGAGI (reference sequence). Deletions cut 2 bases from V and 3 bases from J, with 14 bases between. This CDR3 contains 15 residues.

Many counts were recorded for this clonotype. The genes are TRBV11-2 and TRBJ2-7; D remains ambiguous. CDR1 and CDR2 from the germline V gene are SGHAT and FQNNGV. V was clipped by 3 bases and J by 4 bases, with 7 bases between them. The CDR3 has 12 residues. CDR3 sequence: CASSFVRYEQYV. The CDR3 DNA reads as TGTGCCAGCAGCTTTGTCCGATACGAGCAGTACGTC.

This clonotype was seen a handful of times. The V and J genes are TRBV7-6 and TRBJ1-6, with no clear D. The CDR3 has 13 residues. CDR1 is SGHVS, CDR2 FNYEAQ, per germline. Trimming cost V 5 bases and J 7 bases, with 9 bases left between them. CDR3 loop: CASSPERNSPLHF. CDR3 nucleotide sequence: TGTGCCAGCAGCCCGGAGCGGAATTCACCCCTCCACTTT.

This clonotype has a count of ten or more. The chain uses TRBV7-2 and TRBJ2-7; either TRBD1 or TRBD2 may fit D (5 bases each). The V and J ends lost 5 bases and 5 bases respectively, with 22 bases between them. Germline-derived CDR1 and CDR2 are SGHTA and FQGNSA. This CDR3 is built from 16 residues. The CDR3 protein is CASSPPGRRVPHEQYF. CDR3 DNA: TGTGCCAGCAGCCCCCCAGGGAGACGGGTCCCCCACGAGCAGTACTTC. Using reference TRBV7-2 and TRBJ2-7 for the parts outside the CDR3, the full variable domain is GAGVSQSPSNKVTEKGKDVELRCDPISGHTALYWYRQSLGQGLEFLIYFQGNSAPDKSGLPSDRFSAERTGGSVSTLTIQRTQQEDSAVYLCASSPPGRRVPHEQYFGPGTRLTVT.

This CDR3 is CASRPGQGIGGDEKLFF. CDR3 DNA: TGTGCCAGCAGACCGGGACAGGGGATAGGAGGGGATGAAAAACTGTTTTTT. The V call is TRBV6-5, the J call TRBJ1-4; 10 nucleotides align to TRBD1. This CDR3 is built from 17 residues. J lost 6 bases, V lost 6 bases, and 13 bases had no gene match. Germline V gene sequence: CDR1 MNHEY, CDR2 SVGAGI.

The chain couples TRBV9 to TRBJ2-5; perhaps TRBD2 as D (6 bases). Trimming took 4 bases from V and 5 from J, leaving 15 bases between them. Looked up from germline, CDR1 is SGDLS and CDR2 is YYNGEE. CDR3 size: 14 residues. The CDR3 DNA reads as TGTGCCAGCAGCCCCGGGACTTGGGGCGAGACCCAGTACTTC. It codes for CASSPGTWGETQYF. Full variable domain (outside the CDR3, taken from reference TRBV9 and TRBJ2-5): DSGVTQTPKHLITATGQRVTLRCSPRSGDLSVYWYQQSLDQGLQFLIQYYNGEERAKGNILERFSAQQFPDLHSELNLSSLELGDSALYFCASSPGTWGETQYFGPGTRLLVL.

Written as DNA, the CDR3 is TGTGCCAGCGGGGGGGGTAGGGGCAATCAGCCCCAGCATTTT. It translates to CASGGGRGNQPQHF. The rearrangement uses TRBV7-2 and TRBJ1-5; D may be TRBD1 (5 bases). Per germline, CDR1 SGHTA and CDR2 FQGNSA. The CDR3 extends over 14 amino acids. V gave up 8 bases and J gave up 2 bases, with 13 bases separating them. Using reference TRBV7-2 and TRBJ1-5 for the parts outside the CDR3, the full variable domain is GAGVSQSPSNKVTEKGKDVELRCDPISGHTALYWYRQSLGQGLEFLIYFQGNSAPDKSGLPSDRFSAERTGGSVSTLTIQRTQQEDSAVYLCASGGGRGNQPQHFGDGTRLSIL.